What follows are 9 T cell receptor beta chains derived from one specimen sequenced in a study of cytomegalovirus exposure and HLA in healthy donors. It was with 60 Vbeta and 13 Jbeta primers that the PCR ran. Assay used: immunoSEQ multiplex PCR; TCRdb lists only in-frame clones, some missing. This sample has 200,000 to 250,000 clones, with approximately 88% found just once. Sequencing input: PBMCs. All receptors come from a boy aged 2 to 9 in good health and CMV-seronegative.

This chain joins TRBV7-8 and TRBJ2-3; the match to TRBD2 covers 9 bases. Losses at the gene ends were 2 bases for V and 2 bases for J; bases not matched to a gene: 11. The CDR3 totals 18 residues. Germline V gene lookup returns CDR1 SGHVS and CDR2 FQNEAQ. The CDR3: CASSLRLADTLITDTQYF. The CDR3 DNA sequence: TGTGCCAGCAGCTTAAGACTAGCGGATACCCTAATCACAGATACGCAGTATTTT.

This chain links TRBV5-1 with TRBJ2-3; D may be TRBD2 (7 bases). The V and J ends lost 3 bases and 2 bases respectively, with 16 bases between them. This CDR3 has 16 amino acids. The germline V gene has CDR1 SGHRS and CDR2 YFSETQ. CDR3 bases: TGCGCCAGCAGCTCATCAGGCGGGGGCTTCACAGATACGCAGTATTTT. The encoded protein is CASSSSGGGFTDTQYF.

The chain combines TRBV29-1 with TRBJ2-5; 7 bases line up with TRBD1. Germline lookup yields CDR1 SQVTM and CDR2 ANQGSEA. The CDR3 contains 15 residues. V was clipped by 4 bases and J by 2 bases; unmatched bases: 10. CDR3 DNA: TGCAGCGTTGCCCCCTGGGGACAGCCACAAGAGACCCAGTACTTC. It is translated as CSVAPWGQPQETQYF.

This chain joins TRBV11-1 and TRBJ1-2; possibly TRBD1 for D (5 bases). Germline CDR1 is SGHAT and CDR2 is FQDESV (reference sequence). Trimming took off 3 bases at V and 0 bases at J, with 11 bases between the two ends. CDR3 length: 15 amino acids. The CDR3 nucleotides are TGTGCCAGCAGCTTGAAGTTGGGGCCTAACTATGGCTACACCTTC. Amino acids: CASSLKLGPNYGYTF.

This sequence joins TRBV11-2 and TRBJ2-7; TRBD2 matches at 9 bases. J gave up 7 bases and V 5 bases, and 12 bases lay outside the gene matches. CDR3 length equals 15 residues. Germline-derived CDR1 and CDR2 are SGHAT and FQNNGV. In DNA, the CDR3 is TGTGCCAGCAGCCAAAATAGCGGGAGTGCGGGGGAGCAGTACTTC. Encoded protein: CASSQNSGSAGEQYF.

The chain combines TRBV6-5 with TRBJ1-2; 9 nucleotides line up with TRBD1. Germline CDR1 MNHEY, CDR2 SVGAGI. CDR3 length: 14 amino acids. Unmatched junction bases numbered 7, after V lost 7 bases and J lost 4 bases. In DNA form, the CDR3 reads TGTGCCAGCACCCCGGGACAGGGAATCTATGGCTACACCTTC. It codes for CASTPGQGIYGYTF.

The chain couples TRBV19 to TRBJ1-3, with D unresolved. CDR3 length: 14 residues. V lost 2 bases and J 4 bases, leaving 9 bases between the germline ends. CDR1 and CDR2 (germline): LNHDA, SQIVND (reference sequence). CDR3 protein: CASSISEGGNTIYF. Written as DNA, the CDR3 is TGTGCCAGTAGTATATCCGAGGGAGGAAACACCATATATTTT.

V and J are TRBV2 and TRBJ2-1, with 8 bases lining up with TRBD1. Germline CDR1 and CDR2: SNHLY and FYNNEI. J was trimmed by 8 bases and V by 7 bases; bases with no gene match: 1. The CDR3 has 11 amino acids. In nucleotides, the CDR3 is TGTGCCAGCAAGACAGGGGATGAGCAGTTCTTC. Translated, it gives CASKTGDEQFF.

The chain is built from TRBV27 and TRBJ1-2; possible D gene TRBD1, 6 bases. The CDR3 runs 14 residues. V lost 7 bases and J 4 bases, leaving 16 bases between the germline ends. Germline-derived CDR1 and CDR2 are MNHEY and SMNVEV (reference sequence). Here the CDR3 reads CASKVPDSAYGYTF. As DNA, the CDR3 is TGTGCCAGCAAAGTCCCGGACAGCGCCTATGGCTACACCTTC.